This T cell receptor (beta chain) was captured by sequencing in a study of cytomegalovirus exposure and HLA in healthy donors. Study outcomes and limitations: The majority of TCR sequences were rare, yet some public TCRs appeared in many donors.

A note on this clone: No antigen is known for it.

Germline V gene data show CDR1 as SGHTA and CDR2 as FQGNSA. This CDR3 contains 17 residues. V lost 3 bases, J lost 6 bases, and 12 bases stayed unmatched. Only in-frame clones appear in the TCRdb table, and some are missing; sequencing was by immunoSEQ multiplex PCR. The table includes about 160,000 clones, 75% to 90% detected once. The sequence came from a woman aged 18-29 years in good health and CMV-seronegative. The chain couples TRBV7-2 to TRBJ2-1; 9 bases agree with TRBD1. Sequencing was performed on PBMCs. The CDR3 reads CASSFGGFGDRANEQFF. The CDR3 DNA sequence: TGTGCCAGCAGCTTTGGAGGGTTCGGGGACAGGGCCAATGAGCAGTTCTTC.